Listed here are 27 T cell receptor beta chains from one sample, sequenced in a study of T cells in Graves' hyperthyroidism and ophthalmopathy. TCR beta CDR3 regions were amplified from RNA. Primed by the HTBI set, a first-round RT-PCR was run on the TCR CDR3. TCRdb used MiXCR to reprocess the multiplex PCR reads, holding one entry per CDR3 protein. The data contain 450,000 to 600,000 distinct CDR3 sequences, about 20% of them singletons. The sample comprised blood. These receptors were taken from a man between 35 and 55 years old with Graves' ophthalmopathy.

About this clonotype: A clone one base away is much larger, so this may be a read error. The chain employs TRBV7-8 and TRBJ2-5; TRBD2 agrees at 13 bases. CDR1 is SGHVS and CDR2 is FQNEAQ in the germline V gene. The CDR3 extends over 18 amino acids. The CDR3, as DNA: TGTGTCAGCAGCCAAAGGACTAGCGGGAGCAAATTTCAAGAGACCCAGTACTTC. Translated: CVSSQRTSGSKFQETQYF. The complete variable domain, with remaining parts taken from reference TRBV7-8 and TRBJ2-5, reads GAGVSQSPRYKVAKRGQDVALRCDPISGHVSLFWYQQALGQGPEFLTYFQNEAQLDKSGLPSDRFFAERPEGSVSTLKIQRTQQEDSAVYLCVSSQRTSGSKFQETQYFGPGTRLLVL.

Ten or more counts support this clonotype. V is TRBV3-1 and J is TRBJ1-5; the D gene is possibly TRBD1 (6 bases). This CDR3 comprises 14 residues. The germline V and J ends were trimmed by 4 bases and 4 bases, with 11 bases remaining between them. Germline loops: CDR1 LGHDT, CDR2 YNNKEL (reference sequence). The CDR3 DNA reads TGTGCCAGCAGCCGCGTCGGACAGAATCAGCCCCAGCATTTT. This sequence encodes CASSRVGQNQPQHF. The full variable domain, rest sourced from reference TRBV3-1 and TRBJ1-5, is DTAVSQTPKYLVTQMGNDKSIKCEQNLGHDTMYWYKQDSKKFLKIMFSYNNKELIINETVPNRFSPKSPDKAHLNLHINSLELGDSAVYFCASSRVGQNQPQHFGDGTRLSIL.

The V call is TRBV20-1, the J call TRBJ2-2; 11 nucleotides align to TRBD2. Looked up from germline, CDR1 is DFQATT and CDR2 is SNEGSKA (reference sequence). Trimming cost V 3 bases and J 2 bases; bases outside gene matches: 8. The CDR3 runs 17 residues. CDR3 sequence: CSASRVAGGPNTGELFF. The CDR3 region has the DNA TGCAGTGCTAGTCGGGTAGCGGGAGGGCCCAACACCGGGGAGCTGTTTTTT.

The genes are TRBV2 and TRBJ2-4; TRBD1 or TRBD2 may be the D gene (6 bases each). Per germline, CDR1 SNHLY and CDR2 FYNNEI. The V end was cut by 3 bases, the J end by 4 bases, with 19 bases between. The CDR3 totals 17 residues. CDR3 DNA: TGTGCCAGCAGTGAGCCCCCCCGGGGGCAAGTTAAAAACATTCAGTACTTC. It codes for CASSEPPRGQVKNIQYF.

In its sample, this clonotype was seen a few times. The rearrangement uses TRBV4-1 and TRBJ1-5; D is uncertain. Germline CDR1 is MGHRA and CDR2 is YSYEKL. Trimming took 1 base from V and 2 from J, leaving 6 bases between them. The CDR3 runs 14 residues. CDR3 nucleotide sequence: TGCGCCAGCAGCCAAGTCCAGGGCAATCAGCCCCAGCATTTT. Translation: CASSQVQGNQPQHF.

The CDR3 region is CASSVVEGYQPQHF. The CDR3 region has the DNA TGTGCCAGCAGCGTAGTTGAAGGGTATCAGCCCCAGCATTTT. The chain links TRBV9 to TRBJ1-5; D gene uncertain. The CDR3 consists of 14 residues. The germline V gene encodes CDR1 SGDLS and CDR2 YYNGEE. The ends were cut back, 0 bases at V and 5 bases at J, with 9 bases in the middle.

This clonotype was observed a few times. Compared with germline, one end of the junction differs, possibly owing to a read error. V gene TRBV7-7 combines with J gene TRBJ2-2; 11 nucleotides match TRBD2. This CDR3 region has 16 residues. The germline V gene encodes CDR1 SSHAT and CDR2 FNYEAQ (reference sequence). The CDR3 DNA is TGTGCTAGCAGCTCCGGACTAGCGGGTTATACCGGGGAGCTGTTTTTT. Its protein product is CASSSGLAGYTGELFF.

The gene calls are TRBV9 and TRBJ2-1, with D possibly matching TRBD2 (5 bases). Looked up from germline, CDR1 is SGDLS and CDR2 is YYNGEE. Trimming shortened V by 3 bases and J by 8 bases, and 18 bases separated the two germline ends. CDR3 length: 15 amino acids. CDR3: CASSGTRSLGDEQFF. In DNA, the CDR3 is TGTGCCAGCAGCGGCACTAGGTCCCTCGGCGATGAGCAGTTCTTC.

In this sample, this clonotype turned up many times. This chain uses TRBV11-2 with TRBJ2-7, with TRBD2 matching 8 bases. There are 14 residues in the CDR3. Germline lookup yields CDR1 SGHAT and CDR2 FQNNGV. Germline trimming cut 7 bases from V and 0 bases from J; bases unmatched to any gene: 5. In DNA, the CDR3 is TGTGCCAGCACCCAGCGGGGGAGCTCCTACGAGCAGTACTTC. Residues: CASTQRGSSYEQYF.

The chain employs TRBV28 and TRBJ1-2, with D perhaps matching TRBD1 (6 bases). The CDR3 has 13 residues. The V end was cut by 10 bases, the J end by 5 bases, with 17 bases between. Germline lookup yields CDR1 MDHEN and CDR2 SYDVKM. The CDR3 region has the DNA TGTGCCACACACAGGGTGACGGTGTATGGCTACACCTTC. The encoded protein is CATHRVTVYGYTF.

This clonotype has a count of ten or more. The rearrangement joins TRBV30 to TRBJ1-1; 10 bases are a match to TRBD1. CDR1 is GTSNPN and CDR2 is SVGIG in the germline V gene (reference sequence). CDR3 length: 11 residues. J was trimmed by 11 bases and V by 3 bases; bases with no gene match: 3. For the CDR3, the DNA is TGTGCCTGGAGGGAGGGACAGGGGGCTTTCTTT. Its protein product is CAWREGQGAFF.

The CDR3 protein is CASGPTLYGYTF. CDR3 DNA: TGTGCCAGTGGACCGACCCTATATGGCTACACCTTC. The chain links TRBV6-2 or TRBV6-3 to TRBJ1-2; D is unresolved. Trimming shortened V by 9 bases and J by 5 bases, and 13 bases separated the two germline ends. The CDR3 totals 12 residues. CDR1 and CDR2 from the germline V gene are MNHEY and SVGEGT.

There are many counts of this clonotype. V usage is TRBV12-3 or TRBV12-4 and J usage is TRBJ2-5; D gene ambiguous. The CDR3 length is 14 residues. Deletions cut 5 bases from V and 0 bases from J, with 10 bases between. CDR3 amino acids: CASSAPTHQETQYF. CDR3 DNA: TGTGCCAGCAGTGCGCCTACTCACCAAGAGACCCAGTACTTC.

This clonotype showed up many times. The chain combines TRBV20-1 with TRBJ2-7; D gene unclear. Germline assignment: CDR1 DFQATT and CDR2 SNEGSKA (reference sequence). The ends were cut back, 3 bases at V and 1 base at J, with 7 bases in the middle. This CDR3 is built from 12 residues. The CDR3 nucleotides read TGCAGTGCTAGTTCAGGATCCTACGAGCAGTACTTC. It specifies CSASSGSYEQYF.

V gene TRBV6-5 combines with J gene TRBJ2-6; D ambiguous. In germline, CDR1 is MNHEY, CDR2 SVGAGI. The ends were cut back, 1 base at V and 1 base at J, with 8 bases in the middle. This CDR3 is built from 16 residues. CDR3: CASSYFLGSGANVLTF. The CDR3 DNA reads as TGTGCCAGCAGTTACTTCCTGGGGTCTGGGGCCAACGTCCTGACTTTC.

This clonotype occurred a few times. This chain connects TRBV5-4 to TRBJ1-2, with D hard to call. Germline CDR1 SGHNT, CDR2 YYREEE (reference sequence). Trimming cost V 3 bases and J 8 bases, with 17 bases left between them. CDR3 size: 14 residues. CDR3 residues: CASSSSTWGGGYTF. CDR3 bases: TGTGCCAGCAGCTCTAGTACGTGGGGAGGCGGCTACACCTTC.

This clonotype came up a few times. V is TRBV6-1 and J is TRBJ1-1; D might be TRBD1 (5 bases). Germline V gene sequence: CDR1 MNHNS, CDR2 SASEGT. The CDR3 runs 15 residues. V lost 7 bases to trimming and J lost 2 bases, with 17 bases between them. CDR3 region: CASKKDMGFNTEAFF. CDR3 in DNA: TGTGCCAGCAAGAAGGACATGGGGTTCAACACTGAAGCTTTCTTT.

The chain uses TRBV4-3 and TRBJ1-2, with 7 bases that match TRBD1. The junction had 14 bases not matched to a gene; V was cut back by 2 bases and J by 8 bases. Per germline, CDR1 LGHNA and CDR2 YSLEER. The CDR3 sequence is 16 residues long. The CDR3 DNA reads as TGCGCCAGCAGCCAATCCTGGACAGGTACGAGGATGGGCTACACCTTC. Translated, it gives CASSQSWTGTRMGYTF.

This clonotype was picked up many times. The chain joins TRBV6-1 to TRBJ1-1; D possibly corresponds to TRBD1 (5 bases). The germline CDR1 and CDR2 sequences are MNHNS and SASEGT. V was trimmed by 6 bases and J by 4 bases, leaving 15 bases between them. CDR3 length: 14 amino acids. CDR3 sequence (DNA): TGTGCCAGCAGGGACATTGGGAGAGCCACTGAAGCTTTCTTT. This sequence encodes CASRDIGRATEAFF.

In this sample, this clonotype turned up many times. The chain joins TRBV20-1 to TRBJ2-1; TRBD2 aligns across 8 bases. This CDR3 is built from 14 residues. With 2 bases clipped from V and 0 bases from J, the junction kept 0 bases outside the gene matches. Looked up from germline, CDR1 is DFQATT and CDR2 is SNEGSKA (reference sequence). The CDR3 reads CSARSGSSYNEQFF. The CDR3 DNA is TGCAGTGCTAGAAGCGGGAGCTCCTACAATGAGCAGTTCTTC.

This clonotype showed up many times. The chain uses TRBV28 and TRBJ1-1, with D possibly TRBD1 on 5 matching bases. Between the trimmed V and J ends, which lost 2 bases and 5 bases, there was a span of 18 bases. Looked up from germline, CDR1 is MDHEN and CDR2 is SYDVKM. This CDR3 is 16 amino acids long. This chain's CDR3 is CASSLEAGRGWTEAFF. The CDR3 DNA is TGTGCCAGCAGTTTAGAAGCAGGGAGGGGCTGGACTGAAGCTTTCTTT.

This chain links TRBV27 with TRBJ2-3, with D maybe TRBD2 (5 bases). Germline lookup yields CDR1 MNHEY and CDR2 SMNVEV (reference sequence). Deletions cut 5 bases from V and 0 bases from J, with 15 bases between. CDR3 length equals 16 residues. The CDR3 protein is CASSDLTRTSTDTQYF. The CDR3 coding sequence is TGTGCCAGCAGTGACTTAACTAGGACTAGCACAGATACGCAGTATTTT.

This clonotype was seen many times. The J gene is TRBJ2-7, the V gene TRBV20-1; no clear D gene. Germline V gives CDR1 DFQATT, CDR2 SNEGSKA (reference sequence). This CDR3 spans 10 amino acids. The CDR3, as DNA: TGCAGCCCCAAATCCTACGAGCAGTACTTC. Translating gives CSPKSYEQYF.

There are many counts of this clonotype. The rearrangement uses TRBV5-1 and TRBJ1-5; TRBD1 aligns across 7 bases. With V trimmed by 0 bases and J by 3 bases, 3 bases remained unmatched. This CDR3 is 15 amino acids long. From germline, CDR1 is SGHRS and CDR2 YFSETQ. CDR3 region: CASSLGDRYNQPQHF. CDR3 in DNA: TGCGCCAGCAGCTTGGGGGACAGATACAATCAGCCCCAGCATTTT.

This clonotype was seen only a few times. The chain uses TRBV29-1 and TRBJ2-2; weak D call: TRBD1 (6 bases). The germline V gene has CDR1 SQVTM and CDR2 ANQGSEA. The CDR3 spans 14 residues. Trimming took 7 bases from V and 2 from J, leaving 14 bases between them. In DNA, the CDR3 is TGCAGCGCCCTCCGGGACACCAACACCGGGGAGCTGTTTTTT. It codes for CSALRDTNTGELFF.

This chain uses TRBV9 with TRBJ1-1; TRBD1 agrees at 10 bases. The CDR3 sequence is 18 residues long. CDR1 SGDLS and CDR2 YYNGEE come from the germline V gene. V lost 4 bases, J lost 0 bases, and 12 bases stayed unmatched. The CDR3 spells CASSPQGQGLRLNTEAFF. CDR3 nucleotides: TGTGCCAGCAGCCCCCAGGGACAGGGGCTCCGTTTGAACACTGAAGCTTTCTTT.

Ten or more counts support this clonotype. This chain joins TRBV5-1 and TRBJ1-1; D unresolved. Germline CDR1 SGHRS, CDR2 YFSETQ. The CDR3 is made up of 12 amino acids. Trimming cost V 4 bases and J 7 bases, with 11 bases left between them. The CDR3 protein is CASSHNGDEAFF. CDR3 nucleotide sequence: TGCGCCAGCAGCCACAATGGCGATGAAGCTTTCTTT.